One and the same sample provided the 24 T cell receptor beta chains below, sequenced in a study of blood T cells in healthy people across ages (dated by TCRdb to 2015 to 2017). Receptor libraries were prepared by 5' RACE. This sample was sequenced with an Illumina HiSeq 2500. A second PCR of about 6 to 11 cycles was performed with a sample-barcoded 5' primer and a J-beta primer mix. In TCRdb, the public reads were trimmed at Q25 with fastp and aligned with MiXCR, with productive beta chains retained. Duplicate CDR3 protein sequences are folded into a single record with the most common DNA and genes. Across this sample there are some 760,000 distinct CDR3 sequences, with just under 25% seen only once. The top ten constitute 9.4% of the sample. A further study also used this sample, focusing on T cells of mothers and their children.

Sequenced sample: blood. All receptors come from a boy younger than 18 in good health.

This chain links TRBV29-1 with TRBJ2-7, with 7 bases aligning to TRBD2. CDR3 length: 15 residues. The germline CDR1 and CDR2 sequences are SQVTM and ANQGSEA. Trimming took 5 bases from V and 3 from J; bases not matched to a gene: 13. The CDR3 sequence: CSVNPGGKEFYEQYF. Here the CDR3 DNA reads TGCAGCGTTAATCCGGGAGGAAAGGAATTCTACGAGCAGTACTTC.

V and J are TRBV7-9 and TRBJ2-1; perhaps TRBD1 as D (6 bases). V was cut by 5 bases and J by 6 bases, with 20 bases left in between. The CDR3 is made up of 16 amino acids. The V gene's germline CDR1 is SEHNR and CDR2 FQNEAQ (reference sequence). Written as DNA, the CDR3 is TGTGCCAGCAGCCTTCCGGAGACAGGAGAACTCAATGAGCAGTTCTTC. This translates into CASSLPETGELNEQFF.

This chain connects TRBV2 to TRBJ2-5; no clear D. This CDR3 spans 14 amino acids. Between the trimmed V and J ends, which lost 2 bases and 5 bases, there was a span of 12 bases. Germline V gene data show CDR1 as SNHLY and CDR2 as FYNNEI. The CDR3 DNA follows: TGTGCCAGCAGTGAACAGTCCCCGAGGGAGACCCAGTACTTC. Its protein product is CASSEQSPRETQYF.

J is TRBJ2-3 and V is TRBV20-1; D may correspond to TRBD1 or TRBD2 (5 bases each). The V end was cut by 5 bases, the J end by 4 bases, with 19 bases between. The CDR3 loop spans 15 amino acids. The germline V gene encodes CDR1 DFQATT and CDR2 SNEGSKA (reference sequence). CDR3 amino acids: CSAPQSGRWADTQYF. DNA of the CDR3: TGCAGTGCTCCCCAATCGGGACGGTGGGCAGATACGCAGTATTTT.

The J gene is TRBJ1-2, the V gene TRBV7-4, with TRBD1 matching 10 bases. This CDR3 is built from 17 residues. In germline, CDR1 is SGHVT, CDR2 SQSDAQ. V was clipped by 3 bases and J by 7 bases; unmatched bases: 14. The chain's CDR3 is CASSFSVQGQGKCGYTF. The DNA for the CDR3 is TGTGCCAGCAGCTTTTCAGTTCAGGGACAGGGGAAGTGTGGCTACACCTTC.

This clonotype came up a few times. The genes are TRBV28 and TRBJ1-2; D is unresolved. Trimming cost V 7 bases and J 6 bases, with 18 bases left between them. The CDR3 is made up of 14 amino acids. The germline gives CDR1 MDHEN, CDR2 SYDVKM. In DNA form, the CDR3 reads TGTGCCAGCACCTCCCAGGAGGGAGTCAATGGCTACACCTTC. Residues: CASTSQEGVNGYTF.

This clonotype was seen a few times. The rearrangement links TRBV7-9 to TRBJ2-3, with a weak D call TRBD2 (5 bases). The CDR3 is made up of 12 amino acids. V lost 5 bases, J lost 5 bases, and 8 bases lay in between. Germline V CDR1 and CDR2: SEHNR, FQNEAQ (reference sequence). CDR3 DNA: TGTGCCAGCAGCGAGGGTATAGATACGCAGTATTTT. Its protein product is CASSEGIDTQYF.

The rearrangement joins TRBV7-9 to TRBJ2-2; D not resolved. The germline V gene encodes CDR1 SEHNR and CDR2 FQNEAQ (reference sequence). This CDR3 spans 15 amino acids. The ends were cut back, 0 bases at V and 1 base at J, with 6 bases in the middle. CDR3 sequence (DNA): TGTGCCAGCAGCTTAGCGTGGGAGAACACCGGGGAGCTGTTTTTT. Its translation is CASSLAWENTGELFF.

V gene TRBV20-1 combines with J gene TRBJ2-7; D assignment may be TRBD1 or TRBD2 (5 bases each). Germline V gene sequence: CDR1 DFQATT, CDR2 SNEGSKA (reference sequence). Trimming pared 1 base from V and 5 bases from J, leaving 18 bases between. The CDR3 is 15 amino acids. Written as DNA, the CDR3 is TGCAGTGCTAGAGGGGGGTGGGGGAGCAGGGACGAGCAGTACTTC. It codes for CSARGGWGSRDEQYF.

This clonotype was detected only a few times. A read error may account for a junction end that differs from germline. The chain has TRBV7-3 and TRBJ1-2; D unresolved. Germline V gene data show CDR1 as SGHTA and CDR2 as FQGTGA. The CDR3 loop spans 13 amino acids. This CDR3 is CASSLAGNYDYTF. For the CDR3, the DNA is TGTGCCAGCAGCTTAGCCGGGAACTATGACTACACCTTC.

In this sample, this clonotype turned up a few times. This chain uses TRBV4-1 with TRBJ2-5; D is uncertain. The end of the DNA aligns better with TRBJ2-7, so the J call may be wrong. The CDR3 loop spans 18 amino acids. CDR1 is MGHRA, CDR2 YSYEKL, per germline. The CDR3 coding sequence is TGCGCCAGCAGCCAAGAGCGGACGGGCCTCGGTAGGTCCTACGAGCAGTACTTC. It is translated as CASSQERTGLGRSYEQYF.

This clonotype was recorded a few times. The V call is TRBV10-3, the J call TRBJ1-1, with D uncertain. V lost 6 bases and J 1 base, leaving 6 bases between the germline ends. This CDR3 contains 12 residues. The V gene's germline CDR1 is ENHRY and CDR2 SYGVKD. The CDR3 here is CAISQKNTEAFF. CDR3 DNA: TGTGCCATCAGCCAAAAGAACACTGAAGCTTTCTTT.

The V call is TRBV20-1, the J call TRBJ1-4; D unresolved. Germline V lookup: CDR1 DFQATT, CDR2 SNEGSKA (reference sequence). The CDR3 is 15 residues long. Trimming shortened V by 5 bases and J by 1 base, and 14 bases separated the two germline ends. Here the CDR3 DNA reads TGCAGTGCTGTCCGGGTGGTAAAAACTAATGAAAAACTGTTTTTT. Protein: CSAVRVVKTNEKLFF.

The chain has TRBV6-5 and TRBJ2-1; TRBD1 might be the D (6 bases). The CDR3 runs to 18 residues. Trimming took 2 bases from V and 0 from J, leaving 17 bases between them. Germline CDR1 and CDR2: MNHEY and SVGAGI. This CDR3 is CASSYDGSRGYSYNEQFF. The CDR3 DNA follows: TGTGCCAGCAGTTACGATGGGTCCAGGGGATACTCCTACAATGAGCAGTTCTTC.

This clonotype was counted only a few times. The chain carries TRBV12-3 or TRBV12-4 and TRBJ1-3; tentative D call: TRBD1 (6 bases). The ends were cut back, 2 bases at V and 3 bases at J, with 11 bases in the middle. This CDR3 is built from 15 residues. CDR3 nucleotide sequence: TGTGCCAGCAGTTTATGGGGGGGGCATGGAAACACCATATATTTT. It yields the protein CASSLWGGHGNTIYF.

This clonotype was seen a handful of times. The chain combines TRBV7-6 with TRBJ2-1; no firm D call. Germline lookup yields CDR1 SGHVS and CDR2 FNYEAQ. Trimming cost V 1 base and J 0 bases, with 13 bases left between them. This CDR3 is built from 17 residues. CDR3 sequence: CASSLDIGRSSYNEQFF. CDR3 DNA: TGTGCCAGCAGCTTAGATATAGGTAGATCCTCCTACAATGAGCAGTTCTTC.

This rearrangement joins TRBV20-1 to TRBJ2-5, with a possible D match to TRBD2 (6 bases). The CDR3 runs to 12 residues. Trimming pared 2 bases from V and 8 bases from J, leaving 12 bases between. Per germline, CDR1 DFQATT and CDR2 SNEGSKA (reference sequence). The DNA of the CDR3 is TGCAGTGCTAGAAGCCCCGGGGGTACCCAGTACTTC. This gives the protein CSARSPGGTQYF.

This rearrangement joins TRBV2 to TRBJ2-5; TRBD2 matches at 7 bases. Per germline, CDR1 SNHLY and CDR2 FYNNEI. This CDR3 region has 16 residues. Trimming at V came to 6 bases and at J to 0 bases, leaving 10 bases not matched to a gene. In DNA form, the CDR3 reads TGTGCCAGCAGGGCTCTGGCGGGAGTGGACCAAGAGACCCAGTACTTC. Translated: CASRALAGVDQETQYF.

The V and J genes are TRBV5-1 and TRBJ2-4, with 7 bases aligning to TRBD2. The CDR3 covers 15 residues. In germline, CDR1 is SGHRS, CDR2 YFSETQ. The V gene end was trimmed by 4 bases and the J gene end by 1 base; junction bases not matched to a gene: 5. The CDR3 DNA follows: TGCGCCAGCAGCCGCGGACTAGACGCCAAAAACATTCAGTACTTC. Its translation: CASSRGLDAKNIQYF.

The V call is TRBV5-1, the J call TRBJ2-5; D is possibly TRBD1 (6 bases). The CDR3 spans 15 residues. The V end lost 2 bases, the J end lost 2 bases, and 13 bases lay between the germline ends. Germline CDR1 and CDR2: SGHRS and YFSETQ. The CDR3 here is CASSLGQTLQETQYF. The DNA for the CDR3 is TGCGCCAGCAGCTTAGGACAGACCCTACAAGAGACCCAGTACTTC.

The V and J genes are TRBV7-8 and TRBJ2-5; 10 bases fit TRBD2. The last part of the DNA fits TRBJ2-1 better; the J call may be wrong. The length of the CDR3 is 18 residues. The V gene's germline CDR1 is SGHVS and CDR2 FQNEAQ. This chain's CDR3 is CASSFVAGGQTSYNEQFF. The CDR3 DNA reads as TGTGCCAGCAGCTTCGTAGCGGGAGGCCAAACCTCCTACAATGAGCAGTTCTTC.

This chain's CDR3 is CASSSSSDGYTF. The CDR3 bases are TGTGCCAGCAGTTCCTCCTCCGATGGCTACACCTTC. The chain carries TRBV6-5 and TRBJ1-2; D gene uncertain. The CDR3 has 12 residues. Trimming took 4 bases from V and 6 from J, leaving 9 bases between them. Per the germline V gene, CDR1 is MNHEY and CDR2 is SVGAGI.

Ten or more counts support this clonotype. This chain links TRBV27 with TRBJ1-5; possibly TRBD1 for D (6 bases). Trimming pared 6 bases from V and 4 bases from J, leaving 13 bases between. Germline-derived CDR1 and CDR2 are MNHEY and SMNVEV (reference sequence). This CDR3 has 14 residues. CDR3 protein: CASSVGGFNQPQHF. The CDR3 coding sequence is TGTGCCAGCAGCGTCGGGGGCTTTAATCAGCCCCAGCATTTT.

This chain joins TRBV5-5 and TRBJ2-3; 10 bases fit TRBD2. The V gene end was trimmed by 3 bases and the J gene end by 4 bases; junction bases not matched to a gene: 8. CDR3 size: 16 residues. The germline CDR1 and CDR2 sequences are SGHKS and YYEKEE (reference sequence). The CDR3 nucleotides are TGTGCCAGCAGCTACCCTAGCGGGAGTATCCCAGATACGCAGTATTTT. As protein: CASSYPSGSIPDTQYF.